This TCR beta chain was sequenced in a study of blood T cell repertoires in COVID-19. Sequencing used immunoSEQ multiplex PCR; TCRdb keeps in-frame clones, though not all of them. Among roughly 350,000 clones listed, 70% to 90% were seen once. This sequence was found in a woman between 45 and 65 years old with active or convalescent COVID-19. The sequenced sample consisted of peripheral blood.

Written as DNA, the CDR3 is TGTGCCAGCAGCTTACGAGGGGGGAACACCGGGGAGCTGTTTTTT. Translating it yields CASSLRGGNTGELFF. The chain has TRBV7-6 and TRBJ2-2, with D tentatively TRBD1 (6 bases). CDR1 SGHVS and CDR2 FNYEAQ come from the germline V gene. Trimming took off 2 bases at V and 1 base at J, with 8 bases between the two ends. The CDR3 extends over 15 amino acids.